This entry lists 32 T cell receptor beta chains sequenced from one sample in a study of T cell changes during pregnancy in multiple sclerosis. Libraries were prepared by immunoSEQ multiplex PCR; TCRdb keeps only in-frame clonotypes and omits some of them. The sample includes 30,000 to 35,000 clones, roughly 90% seen only once; the top ten take over 5%. Sequenced here: CD8+ T cells from peripheral blood mononuclear cells, sampled in the second trimester of pregnancy. The receptors come from a female donor with multiple sclerosis, enrolled in a pregnancy study.

The chain combines TRBV5-4 with TRBJ2-1; D is perhaps TRBD2 (5 bases). Germline CDR1 SGHNT, CDR2 YYREEE (reference sequence). CDR3 length: 14 amino acids. V lost 2 bases, J lost 5 bases, and 11 bases lay in between. The CDR3 coding sequence is TGTGCCAGCAGCTTCCGGGATCTAAACAATGAGCAGTTCTTC. Its protein product is CASSFRDLNNEQFF.

This clone was seen a single time. The chain joins TRBV7-9 to TRBJ2-1; 12 nucleotides agree with TRBD2. This CDR3 is 15 amino acids long. Germline assignment: CDR1 SEHNR and CDR2 FQNEAQ (reference sequence). Trimming removed 1 base from V and 9 bases from J; junction bases left unmatched: 4. The CDR3 coding sequence is TGTGCCAGCAGCTTAGGACTAGCGGGAGTGGGTGAGCAGTTCTTC. Translated, it gives CASSLGLAGVGEQFF.

This sequence joins TRBV29-1 and TRBJ2-1; 7 positions match TRBD2. The CDR3 is 12 residues long. With 5 bases clipped from V and 4 bases from J, the junction kept 2 bases outside the gene matches. Germline values: CDR1 SQVTM, CDR2 ANQGSEA. The chain's CDR3 is CSVWTSYNEQFF. The CDR3 nucleotides read TGCAGCGTTTGGACTAGTTACAATGAGCAGTTCTTC.

The J gene is TRBJ2-7, the V gene TRBV7-9; the D gene is possibly TRBD1 (5 bases). Germline V gene sequence: CDR1 SEHNR, CDR2 FQNEAQ (reference sequence). CDR3 length equals 14 residues. Deletions cut 4 bases from V and 4 bases from J, with 14 bases between. CDR3 in DNA: TGTGCCAGCAGCTCCTCTTTGAAGGGGTACGAGCAGTACTTC. It specifies CASSSSLKGYEQYF.

This clone is a singleton in its sample. This chain connects TRBV7-9 to TRBJ2-1; 14 nucleotides align to TRBD2. The CDR3 has 16 amino acids. The V and J ends lost 5 bases and 7 bases, in that order; junction bases with no gene match: 7. Germline V gives CDR1 SEHNR, CDR2 FQNEAQ (reference sequence). The CDR3 spells CASSRPGTSGSNEQFF. The CDR3 DNA follows: TGTGCCAGCAGCCGACCCGGGACTAGCGGGAGTAATGAGCAGTTCTTC.

The rearrangement uses TRBV10-2 and TRBJ2-1; perhaps TRBD2 as D (5 bases). Germline V gene sequence: CDR1 WSHSY, CDR2 SAAADI. This CDR3 region has 13 residues. Between the trimmed V and J ends, which lost 2 bases and 10 bases, there was a span of 12 bases. CDR3 loop: CASSETYSAEQFF. The CDR3 DNA reads as TGCGCCAGCAGTGAGACCTATAGCGCGGAGCAGTTCTTC.

The genes are TRBV28 and TRBJ2-1; D perhaps matches TRBD2 (6 bases). The V gene's germline CDR1 is MDHEN and CDR2 SYDVKM. Trimming stripped 4 bases from V and 4 bases from J, with 11 bases between. This CDR3 has 14 residues. CDR3 nucleotides: TGTGCCAGCAGTTCGGGCGGGGAATACAATGAGCAGTTCTTC. Its translation: CASSSGGEYNEQFF.

The chain carries TRBV21-1 and TRBJ2-7; the table's D call TRBD2 went unverified against the DNA. TRBV21-1 is marked as a pseudogene. CDR3 length: 15 amino acids. The CDR3 sequence: CASSRRDSIQGEQYF. The CDR3 nucleotides are TGTGCCAGCAGCCGGCGGGACTCAATCCAGGGCGAGCAGTACTTC.

V gene TRBV18 combines with J gene TRBJ2-3, with TRBD1 matching 7 bases. Germline trimming cut 3 bases from V and 2 bases from J; bases unmatched to any gene: 5. CDR1 is KGHSH and CDR2 is LQKENI in the germline V gene. The CDR3 is made up of 15 amino acids. In nucleotides, the CDR3 is TGTGCCAGCTCACCGGGACAGCTCTCCACAGATACGCAGTATTTT. This encodes CASSPGQLSTDTQYF.

The chain is built from TRBV4-1 and TRBJ2-2; D gene uncertain. V lost 3 bases and J 1 base, leaving 6 bases between the germline ends. The CDR3 has 14 residues. Germline CDR1 MGHRA, CDR2 YSYEKL. The DNA for the CDR3 is TGCGCCAGCAGCCATACCGGGAACACCGGGGAGCTGTTTTTT. It yields the protein CASSHTGNTGELFF.

The chain employs TRBV30 and TRBJ1-2; tentative D call: TRBD1 (5 bases). V lost 4 bases, J lost 7 bases, and 13 bases lay in between. The CDR3 is 12 amino acids. From germline, CDR1 is GTSNPN and CDR2 SVGIG (reference sequence). CDR3 sequence: CAWNGFGAGYTF. The DNA of the CDR3 is TGTGCCTGGAATGGTTTTGGGGCTGGCTACACCTTC.

J is TRBJ2-5 and V is TRBV5-6; tentatively, D is TRBD1 (6 bases). Germline loops: CDR1 SGHDT, CDR2 YYEEEE. CDR3 length: 15 residues. Trimming removed 2 bases from V and 0 bases from J, with 11 bases in between. The CDR3, as DNA: TGTGCCAGCAGCTTAGAACAGGGATACCAAGAGACCCAGTACTTC. Protein product: CASSLEQGYQETQYF. The whole variable domain, remainder taken from reference TRBV5-6 and TRBJ2-5, is DAGVTQSPTHLIKTRGQQVTLRCSPKSGHDTVSWYQQALGQGPQFIFQYYEEEERQRGNFPDRFSGHQFPNYSSELNVNALLLGDSALYLCASSLEQGYQETQYFGPGTRLLVL.

The chain employs TRBV4-3 and TRBJ2-1, with 7 bases matching TRBD2. Germline CDR1 reads LGHNA; CDR2 reads YSLEER. The CDR3 sequence is 16 residues long. Trimming at V came to 0 bases and at J to 4 bases, leaving 6 bases not matched to a gene. In DNA, the CDR3 is TGCGCCAGCAGCCAAGATGGGGCGGGAGCGTACAATGAGCAGTTCTTC. Its translation is CASSQDGAGAYNEQFF.

The chain uses TRBV5-6 and TRBJ1-2; TRBD1 is a possible D gene (5 bases). V lost 0 bases to trimming and J lost 4 bases, with 13 bases between them. The germline CDR1 and CDR2 sequences are SGHDT and YYEEEE. This CDR3 has 15 residues. CDR3 bases: TGTGCCAGCAGCTTGGCAGGGATGATAATCTATGGCTACACCTTC. Protein sequence: CASSLAGMIIYGYTF.

This clone appeared once. The chain carries TRBV28 and TRBJ1-2; D remains unclear. CDR1 and CDR2 from the germline V gene are MDHEN and SYDVKM. V gave up 7 bases and J gave up 2 bases, with 11 bases separating them. This CDR3 contains 13 residues. The CDR3 region is CASTVVKNYGYTF. DNA for the CDR3: TGTGCCAGCACGGTAGTTAAGAACTATGGCTACACCTTC.

V is TRBV6-5 and J is TRBJ2-7, with TRBD1 as a possible D gene (6 bases). Per germline, CDR1 MNHEY and CDR2 SVGAGI. This CDR3 contains 16 residues. V was trimmed by 4 bases and J by 0 bases, leaving 16 bases between them. The CDR3 region has the DNA TGTGCCAGCAGTTCCAGGGGCACATTGAGCTCCTACGAGCAGTACTTC. This translates into CASSSRGTLSSYEQYF.

The rearrangement joins TRBV27 to TRBJ1-1; D is unclear. This CDR3 region has 14 residues. Germline lookup yields CDR1 MNHEY and CDR2 SMNVEV (reference sequence). The ends were cut back, 6 bases at V and 3 bases at J, with 14 bases in the middle. CDR3 coding DNA: TGTGCCAGCAGCTCTGGGTGGGCTGACACTGAAGCTTTCTTT. Translating gives CASSSGWADTEAFF.

The chain combines TRBV6-1 with TRBJ1-1; D ambiguous. Germline V gene sequence: CDR1 MNHNS, CDR2 SASEGT. The germline V and J ends were trimmed by 11 bases and 2 bases, with 15 bases remaining between them. This CDR3 is 13 amino acids long. The CDR3 DNA reads TGTGCCGTAAGGCGGGGTTTAAACACTGAAGCTTTCTTT. Its translation is CAVRRGLNTEAFF.

The rearrangement joins TRBV7-2 to TRBJ1-2; no firm D call. The CDR3 runs to 11 residues. Trimming pared 8 bases from V and 4 bases from J, leaving 8 bases between. The germline gives CDR1 SGHTA, CDR2 FQGNSA. CDR3 region: CASGSGYGYTF. The CDR3 DNA reads TGTGCCAGCGGATCAGGCTATGGCTACACCTTC.

The chain carries TRBV7-9 and TRBJ2-1; TRBD2 is a possible D gene (7 bases). V lost 2 bases to trimming and J lost 8 bases, with 16 bases between them. This CDR3 has 15 amino acids. Germline assignment: CDR1 SEHNR and CDR2 FQNEAQ (reference sequence). The CDR3 sequence: CASSLITGRGYEQFF. DNA for the CDR3: TGTGCCAGCAGCTTAATAACAGGGAGGGGGTATGAGCAGTTCTTC.

The gene calls are TRBV11-2 and TRBJ2-1, with 14 positions matching TRBD2. The CDR3 extends over 16 amino acids. V lost 0 bases and J lost 15; bases outside the gene matches: 10. CDR1 is SGHAT and CDR2 is FQNNGV in the germline V gene. CDR3 nucleotides: TGTGCCAGCAGCTTAGATATCGGGACTAGCGGGAGATCTCTGTTCTTC. This encodes CASSLDIGTSGRSLFF. Drawing the rest from reference TRBV11-2 and TRBJ2-1, the complete variable domain is EAGVAQSPRYKIIEKRQSVAFWCNPISGHATLYWYQQILGQGPKLLIQFQNNGVVDDSQLPKDRFSAERLKGVDSTLKIQPAKLEDSAVYLCASSLDIGTSGRSLFFGPGTRLTVL.

This chain connects TRBV27 to TRBJ2-1; TRBD1 matches at 7 bases. This CDR3 is 14 amino acids long. The germline V gene encodes CDR1 MNHEY and CDR2 SMNVEV (reference sequence). V gave up 8 bases and J gave up 4 bases; unmatched junction bases: 8. DNA of the CDR3: TGTGCCAGCCACAAAATGACAGGGTACAATGAGCAGTTCTTC. Translating it yields CASHKMTGYNEQFF.

V usage is TRBV28 and J usage is TRBJ1-1, with 7 bases fitting TRBD1. The CDR3 runs to 15 residues. V dropped 2 bases and J dropped 4; count of bases not matched to a gene: 7. CDR1 and CDR2 (germline): MDHEN, SYDVKM. CDR3 DNA sequence: TGTGCCAGCAGTTTACCACGACAGGGAAGCACTGAAGCTTTCTTT. Translating gives CASSLPRQGSTEAFF.

The chain combines TRBV7-9 with TRBJ1-2; D ambiguous. Trimming shortened V by 4 bases and J by 2 bases, and 11 bases separated the two germline ends. The CDR3 extends over 14 amino acids. Germline CDR1 SEHNR, CDR2 FQNEAQ (reference sequence). CDR3 sequence: CASSSPGLNYGYTF. The CDR3 region has the DNA TGTGCCAGCAGCTCGCCCGGGTTAAACTATGGCTACACCTTC.

Only one count was recorded for this clone. CDR3 in DNA: TGTGCCACACCTAACGGGGGGGGGTACGGCTACACCTTC. Translating gives CATPNGGGYGYTF. J is TRBJ1-2 and V is TRBV28, with D maybe TRBD1 (5 bases). Germline V CDR1 and CDR2: MDHEN, SYDVKM. With 10 bases removed from V and 8 bases from J, the gap between germline ends came to 20 bases. CDR3 length: 13 amino acids.

In nucleotides, the CDR3 is TGCAGCGTTGCGGGTAGCTCCTACGAGCAGTACTTC. This codes for CSVAGSSYEQYF. This rearrangement joins TRBV29-1 to TRBJ2-7; D remains ambiguous. The V gene's germline CDR1 is SQVTM and CDR2 ANQGSEA. V lost 4 bases to trimming and J lost 0 bases, with 7 bases between them. This CDR3 is built from 12 residues.

The chain links TRBV27 to TRBJ2-7, with TRBD2 matching over 9 bases. The germline CDR1 and CDR2 sequences are MNHEY and SMNVEV (reference sequence). The CDR3 has 14 residues. The ends lost 3 bases at V and 4 bases at J; junction bases unmatched: 4. Here the CDR3 reads CASSLREGLYEQYF. Written as DNA, the CDR3 is TGTGCCAGCAGTTTGCGGGAGGGCCTTTACGAGCAGTACTTC.

The chain has TRBV7-9 and TRBJ2-2; D call uncertain. The germline CDR1 and CDR2 sequences are SEHNR and FQNEAQ (reference sequence). The CDR3 sequence is 13 residues long. Trimming left V 4 bases short and J 7 bases short, with 10 bases between. In DNA form, the CDR3 reads TGTGCCAGCAGCTCTATGAGGATCGGGGAGCTGTTTTTT. Translated: CASSSMRIGELFF.

The gene calls are TRBV30 and TRBJ2-1, with TRBD2 matching over 10 bases. The CDR3 length is 18 residues. V shed 2 bases and J 3 bases; nucleotides not matched to a gene: 13. The V gene's germline CDR1 is GTSNPN and CDR2 SVGIG (reference sequence). CDR3 bases: TGTGCCTGGAGTTCAACTAGCGGGATTCACCCTCTCTACAATGAGCAGTTCTTC. It yields the protein CAWSSTSGIHPLYNEQFF.

The chain combines TRBV7-2 with TRBJ2-1, with D tentatively TRBD2 (6 bases). V dropped 5 bases and J dropped 0 bases, with 17 bases sitting between them. Germline V lookup: CDR1 SGHTA, CDR2 FQGNSA. The CDR3 runs 17 residues. The CDR3 spells CASSEGLAVSSYNEQFF. The CDR3 region has the DNA TGTGCCAGCAGCGAAGGGTTAGCGGTGAGCTCCTACAATGAGCAGTTCTTC.

J is TRBJ2-7 and V is TRBV7-2, with D hard to call. Per germline, CDR1 SGHTA and CDR2 FQGNSA. The length of the CDR3 is 16 residues. The V end lost 4 bases, the J end lost 3 bases, and 19 bases lay between the germline ends. CDR3 coding DNA: TGTGCCAGCAGCTCGCCTGCCCTTGAACCCGGCTACGAGCAGTACTTC. Its translation is CASSSPALEPGYEQYF.

This clone showed up just a few times. The chain combines TRBV27 with TRBJ1-2; TRBD1 is a possible D gene (6 bases). This CDR3 comprises 15 residues. V dropped 0 bases and J dropped 4 bases, with 12 bases sitting between them. The V gene's germline CDR1 is MNHEY and CDR2 SMNVEV (reference sequence). CDR3: CASSLSGGQGYGYTF. As DNA, the CDR3 is TGTGCCAGCAGTTTATCCGGGGGGCAGGGCTATGGCTACACCTTC.